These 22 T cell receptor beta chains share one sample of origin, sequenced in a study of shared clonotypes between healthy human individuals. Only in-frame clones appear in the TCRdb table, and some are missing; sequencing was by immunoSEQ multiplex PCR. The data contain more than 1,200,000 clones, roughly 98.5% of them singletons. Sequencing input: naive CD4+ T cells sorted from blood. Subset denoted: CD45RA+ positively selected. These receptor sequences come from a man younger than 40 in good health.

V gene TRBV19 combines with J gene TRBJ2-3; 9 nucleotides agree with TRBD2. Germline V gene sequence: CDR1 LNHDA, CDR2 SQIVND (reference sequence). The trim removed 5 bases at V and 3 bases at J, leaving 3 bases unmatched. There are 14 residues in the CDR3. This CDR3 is CASSPSGTTDTQYF. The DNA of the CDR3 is TGTGCCAGTAGTCCTAGCGGGACTACAGATACGCAGTATTTT.

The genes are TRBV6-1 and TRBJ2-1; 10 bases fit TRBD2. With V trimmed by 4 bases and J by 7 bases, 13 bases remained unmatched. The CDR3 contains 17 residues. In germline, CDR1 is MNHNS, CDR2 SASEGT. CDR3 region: CASSGGGGLAGVNEQFF. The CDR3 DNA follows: TGTGCCAGCAGTGGAGGGGGCGGGCTAGCGGGAGTTAATGAGCAGTTCTTC.

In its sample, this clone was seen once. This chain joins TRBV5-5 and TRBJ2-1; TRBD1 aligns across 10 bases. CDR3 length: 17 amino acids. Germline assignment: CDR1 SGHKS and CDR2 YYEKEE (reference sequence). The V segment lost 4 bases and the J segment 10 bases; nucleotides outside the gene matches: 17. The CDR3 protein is CASSPGQLGTGDREQFF. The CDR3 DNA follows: TGTGCCAGCAGCCCGGGGCAACTCGGGACAGGGGATCGCGAGCAGTTCTTC. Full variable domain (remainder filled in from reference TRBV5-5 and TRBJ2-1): DAGVTQSPTHLIKTRGQQVTLRCSPISGHKSVSWYQQVLGQGPQFIFQYYEKEERGRGNFPDRFSARQFPNYSSELNVNALLLGDSALYLCASSPGQLGTGDREQFFGPGTRLTVL.

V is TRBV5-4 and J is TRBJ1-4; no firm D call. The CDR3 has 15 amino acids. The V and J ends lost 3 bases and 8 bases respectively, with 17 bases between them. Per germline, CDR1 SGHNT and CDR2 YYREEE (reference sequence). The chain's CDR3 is CASSSSSSTGEKLFF. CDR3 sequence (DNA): TGTGCCAGCAGCTCATCCTCATCGACGGGGGAAAAACTGTTTTTT.

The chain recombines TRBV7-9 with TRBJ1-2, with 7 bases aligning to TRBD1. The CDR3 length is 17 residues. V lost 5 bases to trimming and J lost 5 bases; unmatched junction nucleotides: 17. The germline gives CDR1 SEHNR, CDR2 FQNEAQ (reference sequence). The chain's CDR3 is CASSRDREETKTYGYTF. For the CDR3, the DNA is TGTGCCAGCAGCCGTGACAGGGAAGAAACCAAAACTTATGGCTACACCTTC. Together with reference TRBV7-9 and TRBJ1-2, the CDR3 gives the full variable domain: DTGVSQNPRHKITKRGQNVTFRCDPISEHNRLYWYRQTLGQGPEFLTYFQNEAQLEKSRLLSDRFSAERPKGSFSTLEIQRTEQGDSAMYLCASSRDREETKTYGYTFGSGTRLTVV.

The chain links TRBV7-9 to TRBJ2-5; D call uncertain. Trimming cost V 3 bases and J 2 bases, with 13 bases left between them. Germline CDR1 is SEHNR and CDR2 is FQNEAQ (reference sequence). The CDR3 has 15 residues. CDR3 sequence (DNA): TGTGCCAGCAGCTTCCGCGCCCCTCGACAAGAGACCCAGTACTTC. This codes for CASSFRAPRQETQYF.

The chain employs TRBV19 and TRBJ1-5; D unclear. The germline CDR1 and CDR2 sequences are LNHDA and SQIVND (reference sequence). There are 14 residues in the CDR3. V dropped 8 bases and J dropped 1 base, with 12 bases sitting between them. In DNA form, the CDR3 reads TGTGCCAGTCGAACAGTCCTAAGCAATCAGCCCCAGCATTTT. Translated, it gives CASRTVLSNQPQHF.

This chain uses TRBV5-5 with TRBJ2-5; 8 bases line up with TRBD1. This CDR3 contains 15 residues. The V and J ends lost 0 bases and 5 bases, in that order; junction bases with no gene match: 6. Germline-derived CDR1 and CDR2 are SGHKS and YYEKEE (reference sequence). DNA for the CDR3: TGTGCCAGCAGCTTGGGTCAGGGGGCATGGGAGACCCAGTACTTC. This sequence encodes CASSLGQGAWETQYF.

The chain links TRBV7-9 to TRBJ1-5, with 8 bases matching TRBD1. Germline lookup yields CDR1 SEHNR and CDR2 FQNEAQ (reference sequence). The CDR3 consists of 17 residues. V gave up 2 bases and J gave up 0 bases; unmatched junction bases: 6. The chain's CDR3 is CASSLFGQGYSNQPQHF. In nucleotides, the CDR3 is TGTGCCAGCAGCTTATTTGGACAGGGATATAGCAATCAGCCCCAGCATTTT.

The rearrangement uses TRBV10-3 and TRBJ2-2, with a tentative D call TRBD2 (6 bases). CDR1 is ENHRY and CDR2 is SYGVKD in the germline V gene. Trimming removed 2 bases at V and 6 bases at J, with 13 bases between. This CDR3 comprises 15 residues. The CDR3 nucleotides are TGTGCCATCAGTGAGGCTCCTAGCGATGCCGGGGAGCTGTTTTTT. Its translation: CAISEAPSDAGELFF.

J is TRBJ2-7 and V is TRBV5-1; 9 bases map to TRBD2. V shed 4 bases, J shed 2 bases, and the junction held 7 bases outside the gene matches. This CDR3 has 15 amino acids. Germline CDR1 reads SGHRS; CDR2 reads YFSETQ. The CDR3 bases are TGCGCCAGCAGCAAGACTAGCGGACTAACCTACGAGCAGTACTTC. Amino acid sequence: CASSKTSGLTYEQYF. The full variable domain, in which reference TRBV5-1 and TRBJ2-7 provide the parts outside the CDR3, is KAGVTQTPRYLIKTRGQQVTLSCSPISGHRSVSWYQQTPGQGLQFLFEYFSETQRNKGNFPGRFSGRQFSNSRSEMNVSTLELGDSALYLCASSKTSGLTYEQYFGPGTRLTVT.

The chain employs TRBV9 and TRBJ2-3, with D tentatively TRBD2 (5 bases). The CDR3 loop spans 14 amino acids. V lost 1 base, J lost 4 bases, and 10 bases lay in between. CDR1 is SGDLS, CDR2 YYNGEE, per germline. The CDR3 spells CASSVSGSSDTQYF. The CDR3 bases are TGTGCCAGCAGCGTAAGCGGATCGTCAGATACGCAGTATTTT.

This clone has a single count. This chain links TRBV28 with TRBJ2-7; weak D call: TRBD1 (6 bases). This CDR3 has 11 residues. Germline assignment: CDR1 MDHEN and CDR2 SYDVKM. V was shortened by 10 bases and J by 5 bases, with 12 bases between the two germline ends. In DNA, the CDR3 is TGTGCCATCGGGACAATCAACGAGCAGTACTTC. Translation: CAIGTINEQYF.

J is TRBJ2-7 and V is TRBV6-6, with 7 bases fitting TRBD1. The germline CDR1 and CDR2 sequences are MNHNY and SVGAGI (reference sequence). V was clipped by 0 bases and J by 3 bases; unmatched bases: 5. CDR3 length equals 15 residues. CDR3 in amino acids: CASSYSSHRGYEQYF. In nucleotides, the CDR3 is TGTGCCAGCAGTTACTCGAGCCACAGGGGCTACGAGCAGTACTTC.

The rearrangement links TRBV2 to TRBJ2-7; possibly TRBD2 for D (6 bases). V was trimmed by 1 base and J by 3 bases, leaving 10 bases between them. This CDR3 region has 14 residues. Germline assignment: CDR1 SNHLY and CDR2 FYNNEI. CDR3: CASSEVGGIYEQYF. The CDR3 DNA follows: TGTGCCAGCAGTGAAGTTGGAGGGATCTACGAGCAGTACTTC. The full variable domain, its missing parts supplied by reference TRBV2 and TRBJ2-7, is EPEVTQTPSHQVTQMGQEVILRCVPISNHLYFYWYRQILGQKVEFLVSFYNNEISEKSEIFDDQFSVERPDGSNFTLKIRSTKLEDSAMYFCASSEVGGIYEQYFGPGTRLTVT.

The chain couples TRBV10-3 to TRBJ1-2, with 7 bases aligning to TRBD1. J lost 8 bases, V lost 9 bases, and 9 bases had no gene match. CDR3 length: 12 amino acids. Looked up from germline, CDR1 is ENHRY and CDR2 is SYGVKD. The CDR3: CAIYRDSDGYTF. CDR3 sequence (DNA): TGTGCCATTTACCGGGACAGTGACGGCTACACCTTC.

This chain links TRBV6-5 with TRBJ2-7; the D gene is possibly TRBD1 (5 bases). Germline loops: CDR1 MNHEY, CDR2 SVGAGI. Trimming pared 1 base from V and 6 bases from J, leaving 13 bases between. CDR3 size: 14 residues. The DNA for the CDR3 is TGTGCCAGCAGTTACTTCACAGGATCCGGCGAGCAGTACTTC. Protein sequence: CASSYFTGSGEQYF.

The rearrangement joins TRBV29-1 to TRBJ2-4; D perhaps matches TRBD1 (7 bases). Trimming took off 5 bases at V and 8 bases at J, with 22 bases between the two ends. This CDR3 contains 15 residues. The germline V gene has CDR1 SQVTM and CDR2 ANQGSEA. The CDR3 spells CSVRRSPQGEDIQYF. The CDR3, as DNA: TGCAGCGTTCGTCGGTCCCCCCAGGGGGAGGACATTCAGTACTTC.

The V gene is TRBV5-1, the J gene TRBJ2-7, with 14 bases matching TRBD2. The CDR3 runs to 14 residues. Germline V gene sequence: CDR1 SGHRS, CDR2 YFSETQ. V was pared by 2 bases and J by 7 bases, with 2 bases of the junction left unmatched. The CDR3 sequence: CASSLRLAGGEQYF. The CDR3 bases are TGCGCCAGCAGCTTAAGACTAGCGGGAGGGGAGCAGTACTTC.

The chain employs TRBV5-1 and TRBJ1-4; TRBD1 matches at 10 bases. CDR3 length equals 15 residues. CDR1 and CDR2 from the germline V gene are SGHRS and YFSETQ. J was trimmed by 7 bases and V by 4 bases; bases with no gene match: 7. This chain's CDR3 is CASSADGTGAEKLFF. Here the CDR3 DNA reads TGCGCCAGCAGCGCGGACGGGACAGGGGCTGAAAAACTGTTTTTT.

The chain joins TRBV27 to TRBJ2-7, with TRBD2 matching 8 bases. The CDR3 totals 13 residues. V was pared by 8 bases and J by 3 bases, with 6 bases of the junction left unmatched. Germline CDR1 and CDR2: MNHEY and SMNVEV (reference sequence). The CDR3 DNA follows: TGTGCCAGCTCGGGACTAGTAAGCTACGAGCAGTACTTC. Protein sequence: CASSGLVSYEQYF.

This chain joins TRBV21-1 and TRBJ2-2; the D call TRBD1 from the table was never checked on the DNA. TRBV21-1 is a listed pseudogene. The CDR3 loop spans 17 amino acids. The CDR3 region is CASSATEGHLNTGELFF. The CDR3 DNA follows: TGTGCCAGCAGCGCAACAGAGGGACATCTGAACACCGGGGAGCTGTTTTTT.